This entry features one T cell receptor beta chain sequence. Antigen unknown. Time point of the sample: pre-treatment sample, taken before nivolumab and TIL therapy. Pleural nodules or supraclavicular lymph nodes made up most of the excised metastases sampled. These data belong to a study of TIL therapy for anti-PD-1-resistant metastatic lung cancer. This was the immunoSEQ v3 assay. Data came from immunoSEQ multiplex PCR; TCRdb stores just in-frame clones and leaves some out. This table holds some 90,000 clones, less than 70% found once. Germline V CDR1 and CDR2: DFQATT, SNEGSKA (reference sequence). The CDR3 runs 11 residues. The V end lost 3 bases, the J end lost 5 bases, and 5 bases lay between the germline ends. Study-level points and caveats: TIL cultures after expansion showed higher clonality and lower diversity than baseline tumor (median around 6% vs 30%).

The receptor's source is a person aged 25-85 years with non-small cell lung cancer. The sample consisted of tumor tissue, taken at baseline. The V call is TRBV20-1, the J call TRBJ2-1; D gene uncertain. CDR3 coding DNA: TGCAGTGCTAGGGAAAACAATGAGCAGTTCTTC. Amino acid sequence: CSARENNEQFF.